Below are 11 T cell receptor beta chains sequenced from a single sample in a study of blood T cell repertoires in COVID-19. Sequencing used immunoSEQ multiplex PCR; TCRdb keeps in-frame clones, though not all of them. The data hold some 54,000 clones, with around four fifths observed a single time. Input material: peripheral blood. These TCRs come from a woman aged 55-69 years with acute or convalescent COVID-19.

The chain couples TRBV9 to TRBJ1-6; D uncertain. Germline assignment: CDR1 SGDLS and CDR2 YYNGEE. Trimming took off 3 bases at V and 8 bases at J, with 9 bases between the two ends. CDR3 size: 13 residues. CDR3 sequence reads: CASSGGADSPLHF. The CDR3 nucleotides read TGTGCCAGCAGCGGGGGAGCTGATTCACCCCTCCACTTT.

This chain joins TRBV4-1 and TRBJ2-7, with 8 bases aligning to TRBD1. Germline V gives CDR1 MGHRA, CDR2 YSYEKL. CDR3 length: 14 residues. J lost 3 bases, V lost 4 bases, and 5 bases had no gene match. The chain's CDR3 is CASSLDRGNYEQYF. CDR3 in DNA: TGCGCCAGCAGCCTCGACAGGGGAAACTACGAGCAGTACTTC.

J is TRBJ2-5 and V is TRBV5-1; a weak D match, TRBD2 (7 bases). Germline lookup yields CDR1 SGHRS and CDR2 YFSETQ. Trimming took 4 bases from V and 1 from J, leaving 11 bases between them. This CDR3 spans 14 amino acids. The CDR3 spells CASSGGALQETQYF. The DNA for the CDR3 is TGCGCCAGCAGCGGGGGGGCCCTCCAAGAGACCCAGTACTTC.

CDR3 DNA sequence: TGTGCCAGCAGCGTAGAGGGGAATTCACCCCTCCACTTT. It yields the protein CASSVEGNSPLHF. V gene TRBV9 combines with J gene TRBJ1-6, with TRBD1 as a possible D gene (5 bases). CDR3 length: 13 amino acids. Looked up from germline, CDR1 is SGDLS and CDR2 is YYNGEE. Deletions cut 0 bases from V and 7 bases from J, with 5 bases between.

This chain uses TRBV2 with TRBJ1-5, with D perhaps matching TRBD1 (6 bases). Germline CDR1 is SNHLY and CDR2 is FYNNEI. The V and J ends lost 7 bases and 7 bases respectively, with 17 bases between them. The CDR3 spans 14 residues. The CDR3 sequence: CASTVDGGRQPQHF. The DNA for the CDR3 is TGTGCCAGCACCGTCGACGGGGGGCGGCAGCCCCAGCATTTT.

This rearrangement joins TRBV18 to TRBJ1-1; TRBD1 matches 8 bases. Germline CDR1 reads KGHSH; CDR2 reads LQKENI. The V and J ends lost 8 bases and 1 base, in that order; junction bases with no gene match: 6. The CDR3 totals 14 residues. CDR3 residues: CASGRQGRNTEAFF. CDR3 coding DNA: TGTGCCAGCGGAAGACAGGGGAGGAACACTGAAGCTTTCTTT.

The V call is TRBV3-1 (or the pseudogene TRBV3-2), the J call TRBJ1-4, with 7 positions matching TRBD1. Germline values: CDR1 LGHDT, CDR2 YNNKEL (reference sequence). This CDR3 contains 15 residues. The junction had 7 bases not matched to a gene; V was cut back by 4 bases and J by 5 bases. The CDR3 region has the DNA TGTGCCAGCAGCCCGGGACAGAACCGGAATGAAAAACTGTTTTTT. Residues: CASSPGQNRNEKLFF.

The V and J genes are TRBV28 and TRBJ1-6; D gene uncertain. The germline V gene has CDR1 MDHEN and CDR2 SYDVKM. V dropped 6 bases and J dropped 0 bases, with 12 bases sitting between them. The CDR3 totals 16 residues. The CDR3 nucleotides are TGTGCCAGCAGCCCGCGTTCGAGCTCCTATAATTCACCCCTCCACTTT. As protein: CASSPRSSSYNSPLHF.

A remark on this clone: Other DNA variants within this sample encode the same CDR3. The genes are TRBV14 and TRBJ2-7, with D possibly TRBD2 on 6 matching bases. CDR3 size: 14 residues. The germline gives CDR1 SGHDN, CDR2 FVKESK. Trimming cost V 1 base and J 3 bases, with 10 bases left between them. As DNA, the CDR3 is TGTGCCAGCAGCCAAGGACGGGGGATCTACGAGCAGTACTTC. Its translation is CASSQGRGIYEQYF.

V and J are TRBV5-4 and TRBJ2-3; 7 bases agree with TRBD2. The V gene end was trimmed by 0 bases and the J gene end by 2 bases; junction bases not matched to a gene: 9. Germline CDR1 is SGHNT and CDR2 is YYREEE (reference sequence). The CDR3 contains 17 residues. The CDR3 DNA is TGTGCCAGCAGCTTGGGGGGTGGCGGGAGTGTCACAGATACGCAGTATTTT. This sequence encodes CASSLGGGGSVTDTQYF.

The rearrangement joins TRBV3-1 (or the pseudogene TRBV3-2) to TRBJ2-1, with TRBD1 matching 8 bases. The CDR3 has 14 residues. The J segment lost 7 bases and the V segment lost 4 bases, leaving 6 bases of the junction unmatched. Germline CDR1 LGHDT, CDR2 YNNKEL (reference sequence). The CDR3 region has the DNA TGTGCCAGCAGCCCCGACAGGGGTGGTAATGAGCAGTTCTTC. This translates into CASSPDRGGNEQFF.